The 17 T cell receptor beta chains below come from one sample, sequenced in a study of technical replicates of blood from four donors. Only in-frame clones appear in the TCRdb table, and some are missing; sequencing was by immunoSEQ multiplex PCR. Among about 80,000 clones, less than 98% were seen once, and the ten largest hold 0.15% to 0.2%. The specimen was T cells isolated from PBMCs. The receptors shown here come from a human donor in good health.

The CDR3, as DNA: TGTGCCAGTAGTAAATCCGGGACAGGGGGCTATCAGCCCCAGCATTTT. This codes for CASSKSGTGGYQPQHF. V gene TRBV19 combines with J gene TRBJ1-5; TRBD1 aligns across 12 bases. CDR1 and CDR2 from the germline V gene are LNHDA and SQIVND (reference sequence). The CDR3 extends over 16 amino acids. V lost 4 bases and J lost 5; bases outside the gene matches: 6. The complete variable domain, with remaining parts taken from reference TRBV19 and TRBJ1-5, reads DGGITQSPKYLFRKEGQNVTLSCEQNLNHDAMYWYRQDPGQGLRLIYYSQIVNDFQKGDIAEGYSVSREKKESFPLTVTSAQKNPTAFYLCASSKSGTGGYQPQHFGDGTRLSIL.

V usage is TRBV11-3 and J usage is TRBJ1-1, with 8 bases lining up with TRBD1. CDR1 is SGHNT, CDR2 YENEEA, per germline. CDR3 length: 14 residues. Trimming took 6 bases from V and 3 from J; bases not matched to a gene: 6. The CDR3 region has the DNA TGTGCCAGCAGGAGAGACAGGGGATACACTGAAGCTTTCTTT. This translates into CASRRDRGYTEAFF.

This chain joins TRBV27 and TRBJ1-1; 10 bases map to TRBD1. With V trimmed by 5 bases and J by 6 bases, 12 bases remained unmatched. The CDR3 contains 16 residues. Germline CDR1 is MNHEY and CDR2 is SMNVEV (reference sequence). In DNA form, the CDR3 reads TGTGCCAGCAGTATTTACCGACAGGGGGCGGCCGCTGAAGCTTTCTTT. Translating it yields CASSIYRQGAAAEAFF.

J is TRBJ1-1 and V is TRBV7-9, with no clear D. V was clipped by 2 bases and J by 3 bases, with 7 bases between them. This CDR3 contains 13 residues. Germline V gene lookup returns CDR1 SEHNR and CDR2 FQNEAQ (reference sequence). CDR3 DNA sequence: TGTGCCAGCAGCTTACTCGGGTACACTGAAGCTTTCTTT. Translating it yields CASSLLGYTEAFF.

This sequence joins TRBV19 and TRBJ1-4, with 7 bases aligning to TRBD1. With 7 bases clipped from V and 12 bases from J, the junction kept 5 bases outside the gene matches. CDR1 and CDR2 from the germline V gene are LNHDA and SQIVND (reference sequence). This CDR3 comprises 11 residues. In DNA form, the CDR3 reads TGTGCCAGTAAGCAGGGGGAACAACTGTTTTTT. Translating it yields CASKQGEQLFF.

The V and J genes are TRBV5-1 and TRBJ1-2; possibly TRBD1 for D (6 bases). With 0 bases removed from V and 1 base from J, the gap between germline ends came to 13 bases. The germline V gene has CDR1 SGHRS and CDR2 YFSETQ. The CDR3 has 16 residues. The CDR3 DNA reads as TGCGCCAGCAGCTTGGCCACCTCAGGGGTTAACTATGGCTACACCTTC. The encoded protein is CASSLATSGVNYGYTF.

The chain uses TRBV25-1 and TRBJ2-2, with D unclear. The CDR3 is made up of 13 amino acids. V was shortened by 6 bases and J by 0 bases, with 5 bases between the two germline ends. The germline CDR1 and CDR2 sequences are MGHDK and SYGVNS. CDR3 DNA: TGTGCCAGCAGATTTACGAACACCGGGGAGCTGTTTTTT. This gives the protein CASRFTNTGELFF.

This rearrangement joins TRBV5-1 to TRBJ2-7, with 9 bases that match TRBD2. Germline assignment: CDR1 SGHRS and CDR2 YFSETQ. Trimming took 1 base from V and 2 from J; bases not matched to a gene: 7. The CDR3 is made up of 16 amino acids. The CDR3 loop reads CASSLFSGGPTYEQYF. Here the CDR3 DNA reads TGCGCCAGCAGCTTGTTTAGCGGGGGCCCGACCTACGAGCAGTACTTC. The variable domain in full, with the rest retrieved from reference TRBV5-1 and TRBJ2-7, is KAGVTQTPRYLIKTRGQQVTLSCSPISGHRSVSWYQQTPGQGLQFLFEYFSETQRNKGNFPGRFSGRQFSNSRSEMNVSTLELGDSALYLCASSLFSGGPTYEQYFGPGTRLTVT.

The DNA for the CDR3 is TGTGCCAGCAGCTCGTGGGGCGTCCACACTGAAGCTTTCTTT. It specifies CASSSWGVHTEAFF. This sequence joins TRBV7-6 and TRBJ1-1; D is perhaps TRBD1 (5 bases). Germline CDR1 reads SGHVS; CDR2 reads FNYEAQ. The CDR3 runs to 14 residues. The V end lost 4 bases, the J end lost 3 bases, and 12 bases lay between the germline ends. The full variable domain, in which reference TRBV7-6 and TRBJ1-1 provide the parts outside the CDR3, is GAGVSQSPRYKVTKRGQDVALRCDPISGHVSLYWYRQALGQGPEFLTYFNYEAQQDKSGLPNDRFSAERPEGSISTLTIQRTEQRDSAMYRCASSSWGVHTEAFFGQGTRLTVV.

The chain combines TRBV5-4 with TRBJ2-7; the match to TRBD2 covers 9 bases. This CDR3 has 15 amino acids. Unmatched junction bases numbered 7, after V lost 2 bases and J lost 4 bases. Germline values: CDR1 SGHNT, CDR2 YYREEE (reference sequence). The CDR3 loop reads CASSFLSGSQYEQYF. In DNA form, the CDR3 reads TGTGCCAGCAGCTTCCTTAGCGGGAGTCAGTACGAGCAGTACTTC.

This chain links TRBV29-1 with TRBJ1-2; D may be TRBD1 (5 bases). CDR1 and CDR2 (germline): SQVTM, ANQGSEA. Trimming removed 2 bases from V and 10 bases from J, with 23 bases in between. The CDR3 is 15 amino acids. CDR3 in DNA: TGCAGCGTTGAACCCCCTCAGCCTCAGGGCTGGACCTACACCTTC. Its translation is CSVEPPQPQGWTYTF. The full variable domain, with the rest looked up from reference TRBV29-1 and TRBJ1-2, is SAVISQKPSRDICQRGTSLTIQCQVDSQVTMMFWYRQQPGQSLTLIATANQGSEATYESGFVIDKFPISRPNLTFSTLTVSNMSPEDSSIYLCSVEPPQPQGWTYTFGSGTRLTVV.

The chain has TRBV11-1 and TRBJ1-1; the D gene is possibly TRBD1 (6 bases). Germline CDR1 SGHAT, CDR2 FQDESV (reference sequence). The CDR3 loop spans 16 amino acids. The V and J ends lost 2 bases and 2 bases respectively, with 15 bases between them. DNA for the CDR3: TGTGCCAGCAGCTTAACGTTTACAGGGATTAACACTGAAGCTTTCTTT. Its protein product is CASSLTFTGINTEAFF.

This chain uses TRBV28 with TRBJ1-4; TRBD1 might be the D (5 bases). The CDR3 length is 13 residues. Per the germline V gene, CDR1 is MDHEN and CDR2 is SYDVKM. V lost 3 bases, J lost 8 bases, and 10 bases lay in between. The CDR3 region is CASSFEDREKLFF. Written as DNA, the CDR3 is TGTGCCAGCAGTTTCGAAGACAGAGAAAAACTGTTTTTT.

This clone was recorded once. CDR3 amino acids: CASSFGTGELFF. CDR3 DNA sequence: TGTGCCAGCAGTTTCGGGACCGGGGAGCTGTTTTTT. This chain links TRBV27 with TRBJ2-2; unclear D gene. Between the trimmed V and J ends, which lost 3 bases and 5 bases, there was a span of 4 bases. Germline lookup yields CDR1 MNHEY and CDR2 SMNVEV (reference sequence). This CDR3 region has 12 residues.

The chain uses TRBV4-1 and TRBJ2-7; D gene uncertain. The V end lost 4 bases, the J end lost 2 bases, and 12 bases lay between the germline ends. The CDR3 covers 14 residues. Germline V gene data show CDR1 as MGHRA and CDR2 as YSYEKL. The CDR3 reads CASSPSVGTYEQYF. The CDR3 DNA sequence: TGCGCCAGCAGCCCCAGCGTCGGAACCTACGAGCAGTACTTC.

This clone was seen just once. The V call is TRBV11-3, the J call TRBJ2-3; a weak D match, TRBD2 (6 bases). The CDR3 contains 14 residues. V was clipped by 3 bases and J by 10 bases, with 17 bases between them. Germline CDR1 SGHNT, CDR2 YENEEA. CDR3: CASSFLARARSQYF. The CDR3 DNA sequence: TGTGCCAGCAGCTTTCTAGCGAGAGCCAGATCGCAGTATTTT.

The chain couples TRBV7-6 to TRBJ1-1; D is unresolved. The V end was cut by 5 bases, the J end by 1 base, with 8 bases between. Germline values: CDR1 SGHVS, CDR2 FNYEAQ. The CDR3 consists of 13 residues. CDR3 nucleotides: TGTGCCAGCAGCCCCCGAGGGAACACTGAAGCTTTCTTT. Translated: CASSPRGNTEAFF.